This entry lists 28 T cell receptor beta chains sequenced from one sample in a study of T cells in tumors after PD-1 blockade. Generated by immunoSEQ multiplex PCR, the TCRdb table keeps only in-frame clones and is missing some. The data show more than 14,000 clones, with approximately 80% seen just once and 20% to 25% held by the top ten. Sequencing used PBMCs, obtained after anti-PD-1 treatment. All receptors derive from a human donor with basal cell carcinoma.

The chain uses TRBV6-6 and TRBJ2-1, with 15 bases aligning to TRBD2. CDR3 length: 18 residues. Germline V CDR1 and CDR2: MNHNY, SVGAGI (reference sequence). The V segment lost 5 bases and the J segment 0 bases; nucleotides outside the gene matches: 5. CDR3 sequence reads: CASSPRTSGRASYNEQFF. CDR3 DNA sequence: TGTGCCAGCAGTCCCCGGACTAGCGGGAGGGCCTCCTACAATGAGCAGTTCTTC.

The rearrangement links TRBV21-1 to TRBJ1-4. TRBV21-1 is deemed a pseudogene. The CDR3 spans 16 residues. CDR3 protein: CASSKESEDRNEKLFF. The CDR3 bases are TGTGCCAGCAGCAAAGAATCGGAGGACCGTAATGAAAAACTGTTTTTT.

This sequence joins TRBV4-2 and TRBJ1-5; a weak D match, TRBD1 (6 bases). V lost 2 bases to trimming and J lost 9 bases, with 20 bases between them. The CDR3 consists of 16 residues. Germline V gene sequence: CDR1 LGHNA, CDR2 YNFKEQ. CDR3 sequence reads: CASSQSLGRGSVPQHF. The DNA of the CDR3 is TGTGCCAGCAGCCAAAGCCTCGGCAGGGGAAGTGTGCCCCAGCATTTT.

The genes are TRBV6-2 or TRBV6-3 and TRBJ2-1; a possible D gene is TRBD1 (6 bases). V gave up 6 bases and J gave up 7 bases, with 13 bases separating them. The CDR3 is 13 residues long. Germline CDR1 reads MNHEY; CDR2 reads SVGEGT. The CDR3 sequence: CASRYGQINEQFF. The CDR3 DNA follows: TGTGCCAGCAGGTACGGACAGATAAATGAGCAGTTCTTC.

The chain uses TRBV6-5 and TRBJ2-7; 7 bases fit TRBD2. Germline loops: CDR1 MNHEY, CDR2 SVGAGI. The CDR3 runs to 13 residues. The V gene end was trimmed by 6 bases and the J gene end by 4 bases; junction bases not matched to a gene: 6. The CDR3 DNA follows: TGTGCCAGCAGCCGGGACTACACATACGAGCAGTACTTC. Protein product: CASSRDYTYEQYF.

The chain is built from TRBV2 and TRBJ2-1; 12 positions match TRBD2. Germline V gives CDR1 SNHLY, CDR2 FYNNEI. The CDR3 loop spans 16 amino acids. V trimming: 6 bases; J trimming: 8 bases; junction bases outside the gene matches: 11. In nucleotides, the CDR3 is TGTGCCAGCAGACCAACTACTAGCGGGGGGTTCGATGAGCAGTTCTTC. Protein sequence: CASRPTTSGGFDEQFF.

The V call is TRBV11-3, the J call TRBJ2-1; D is undetermined. The ends were cut back, 0 bases at V and 15 bases at J, with 12 bases in the middle. The germline gives CDR1 SGHNT, CDR2 YENEEA. The CDR3 sequence is 12 residues long. In DNA form, the CDR3 reads TGTGCCAGCAGCTTAGATTCAGGTCAGGTGTTCTTC. It specifies CASSLDSGQVFF.

V usage is TRBV7-9 and J usage is TRBJ2-1, with D possibly called TRBD1 or TRBD2 (5 bases each). Trimming shortened V by 1 base and J by 16 bases, and 14 bases separated the two germline ends. From germline, CDR1 is SEHNR and CDR2 FQNEAQ (reference sequence). CDR3 length: 12 residues. The CDR3 loop reads CASSLGGTPGFF. CDR3 nucleotide sequence: TGTGCCAGCAGCTTAGGAGGGACCCCGGGTTTCTTC.

V usage is TRBV6-5 and J usage is TRBJ2-5; 13 bases are shared with TRBD2. Germline V gene sequence: CDR1 MNHEY, CDR2 SVGAGI. The CDR3 is made up of 15 amino acids. J lost 3 bases, V lost 9 bases, and 7 bases had no gene match. This CDR3 reads CASSTGTSGKETQYF. CDR3 bases: TGTGCCAGTTCAACCGGGACTAGCGGGAAAGAGACCCAGTACTTC.

The V and J genes are TRBV7-2 and TRBJ2-7, with no clear D. This CDR3 has 12 residues. Germline V CDR1 and CDR2: SGHTA, FQGNSA. The ends were cut back, 1 base at V and 1 base at J, with 2 bases in the middle. The CDR3 sequence: CASSLVSYEQYF. CDR3 nucleotide sequence: TGTGCCAGCAGCTTAGTTTCCTACGAGCAGTACTTC.

This chain joins TRBV10-3 and TRBJ2-7; 11 bases align to TRBD2. The CDR3 extends over 19 amino acids. CDR1 ENHRY and CDR2 SYGVKD come from the germline V gene. The V segment lost 0 bases and the J segment 2 bases; nucleotides outside the gene matches: 12. Here the CDR3 DNA reads TGTGCCATCAGTGAGTCGATGGCGGGGATTAGCGGGAGGGCCTACGAGCAGTACTTC. Residues: CAISESMAGISGRAYEQYF.

The table lists this clone with a count of one. V gene TRBV28 combines with J gene TRBJ1-5, with D possibly TRBD1 on 5 matching bases. The CDR3 extends over 18 amino acids. The V and J ends lost 3 bases and 5 bases respectively, with 23 bases between them. Germline CDR1 is MDHEN and CDR2 is SYDVKM. Here the CDR3 reads CASSFGAGTGEGYQPQHF. In nucleotides, the CDR3 is TGTGCCAGCAGTTTTGGTGCCGGGACCGGGGAGGGGTATCAGCCCCAGCATTTT.

The chain joins TRBV5-1 to TRBJ2-1, with TRBD2 identical over 7 bases. Germline V gene lookup returns CDR1 SGHRS and CDR2 YFSETQ. V shed 6 bases and J 0 bases; nucleotides not matched to a gene: 6. CDR3 length: 15 amino acids. As DNA, the CDR3 is TGCGCCAGCATGGACACGGGAGGCTCCTACAATGAGCAGTTCTTC. Its protein is CASMDTGGSYNEQFF. Full variable domain (outside the CDR3, taken from reference TRBV5-1 and TRBJ2-1): KAGVTQTPRYLIKTRGQQVTLSCSPISGHRSVSWYQQTPGQGLQFLFEYFSETQRNKGNFPGRFSGRQFSNSRSEMNVSTLELGDSALYLCASMDTGGSYNEQFFGPGTRLTVL.

The rearrangement joins TRBV27 to TRBJ2-5; TRBD1 or TRBD2 may be the D gene (6 bases each). The CDR3 has 19 residues. Germline values: CDR1 MNHEY, CDR2 SMNVEV (reference sequence). The V end lost 3 bases, the J end lost 1 base, and 24 bases lay between the germline ends. CDR3 sequence reads: CASSLTSRGWGAAQETQYF. The CDR3 DNA is TGTGCCAGCAGTTTGACCAGCCGCGGATGGGGGGCCGCCCAAGAGACCCAGTACTTC.

This rearrangement joins TRBV30 to TRBJ1-4; weak D call: TRBD1 (6 bases). The CDR3 runs 15 residues. Trimming shortened V by 3 bases and J by 8 bases, and 19 bases separated the two germline ends. CDR1 GTSNPN and CDR2 SVGIG come from the germline V gene (reference sequence). CDR3 amino acids: CAWSWVSGVGEKLFF. In DNA form, the CDR3 reads TGTGCCTGGAGCTGGGTCTCAGGGGTCGGGGAAAAACTGTTTTTT.

The CDR3 region is CASSLGPGQGADTQYF. CDR3 in DNA: TGTGCCAGCAGCTTAGGGCCGGGACAGGGGGCAGATACGCAGTATTTT. The chain uses TRBV7-9 and TRBJ2-3; 11 positions agree with TRBD1. The CDR3 loop spans 16 amino acids. The J segment lost 4 bases and the V segment lost 1 base, leaving 4 bases of the junction unmatched. Germline CDR1 and CDR2: SEHNR and FQNEAQ (reference sequence).

V gene TRBV15 combines with J gene TRBJ2-3; 11 bases fit TRBD2. Germline CDR1 reads LNHNV; CDR2 reads YYDKDF (reference sequence). With V trimmed by 3 bases and J by 4 bases, 3 bases remained unmatched. The CDR3 contains 15 residues. The CDR3 DNA follows: TGTGCCACCAGCAGTGAACTAGCGGGGGCAGATACGCAGTATTTT. It encodes CATSSELAGADTQYF.

The V and J genes are TRBV6-5 and TRBJ1-3; D is undetermined. The CDR3 has 13 residues. V was pared by 8 bases and J by 2 bases, with 10 bases between. CDR1 is MNHEY, CDR2 SVGAGI, per germline. The CDR3 is CASGNTAGNTIYF. In DNA, the CDR3 is TGTGCCAGCGGAAATACGGCTGGAAACACCATATATTTT.

In the case of this clone: Other DNA sequences of this sample code for an identical CDR3. The CDR3 sequence: CASRGSGTGELFF. The CDR3, as DNA: TGCGCCAGCAGAGGTTCCGGCACCGGGGAGCTGTTTTTT. V usage is TRBV4-1 and J usage is TRBJ2-2; D not resolved. The germline V gene encodes CDR1 MGHRA and CDR2 YSYEKL. This CDR3 is built from 13 residues. Between the trimmed V and J ends, which lost 6 bases and 4 bases, there was a span of 9 bases.

The V call is TRBV6-7, the J call TRBJ2-2; TRBD1 might be the D (6 bases). TRBV6-7 is designated an ORF whose function remains uncertain. The V end lost 0 bases, the J end lost 3 bases, and 20 bases lay between the germline ends. The CDR3 totals 19 residues. The chain's CDR3 is CASSYSPDSGPTHTGELFF. CDR3 sequence (DNA): TGTGCCAGCAGTTACTCTCCGGACAGCGGACCAACCCACACCGGGGAGCTGTTTTTT.

In the case of this clone: At the DNA level, this CDR3 is encoded by other sequences in the same sample as well. V gene TRBV3-1 (or the pseudogene TRBV3-2) combines with J gene TRBJ2-5; 7 bases map to TRBD2. Trimming cost V 1 base and J 1 base; bases outside gene matches: 0. Germline CDR1 reads LGHDT; CDR2 reads YNNKEL (reference sequence). CDR3 length equals 14 residues. CDR3 nucleotides: TGTGCCAGCAGCCAAGCGGGGGGCCAAGAGACCCAGTACTTC. This gives the protein CASSQAGGQETQYF.

The V gene is TRBV19, the J gene TRBJ2-5; TRBD2 aligns across 11 bases. J was trimmed by 2 bases and V by 3 bases; bases with no gene match: 14. This CDR3 is 19 amino acids long. Germline CDR1 is LNHDA and CDR2 is SQIVND (reference sequence). The DNA for the CDR3 is TGTGCCAGTAGTATTTTTCAGGTAGCGGGAGGGCTGCGGCAAGAGACCCAGTACTTC. Amino acid sequence: CASSIFQVAGGLRQETQYF.

CDR3 amino acids: CASSSKETQYF. As DNA, the CDR3 is TGTGCCAGCAGCTCCAAAGAGACCCAGTACTTC. The chain couples TRBV7-6 to TRBJ2-5, with no clear D. Germline V lookup: CDR1 SGHVS, CDR2 FNYEAQ. The CDR3 has 11 amino acids. V lost 4 bases and J 3 bases, leaving 3 bases between the germline ends.

The gene calls are TRBV4-1 and TRBJ2-3, with TRBD2 as a possible D gene (6 bases). The V gene lost 8 bases and the J gene lost 6 bases, with 6 bases spanning the gap. Germline loops: CDR1 MGHRA, CDR2 YSYEKL. The CDR3 is 10 residues long. The CDR3 DNA reads TGCGCCAGCGGGGGGGATACGCAGTATTTT. It is translated as CASGGDTQYF.

The J gene is TRBJ1-2, the V gene TRBV7-9, with unresolved D. Germline CDR1 SEHNR, CDR2 FQNEAQ (reference sequence). V was clipped by 0 bases and J by 3 bases, with 17 bases between them. The CDR3 is made up of 17 amino acids. As DNA, the CDR3 is TGTGCCAGCAGCTTAGCGCGCACAACCGAAGATCACTATGGCTACACCTTC. It is translated as CASSLARTTEDHYGYTF. Based on the CDR3 plus reference TRBV7-9 and TRBJ1-2, the full variable domain is DTGVSQNPRHKITKRGQNVTFRCDPISEHNRLYWYRQTLGQGPEFLTYFQNEAQLEKSRLLSDRFSAERPKGSFSTLEIQRTEQGDSAMYLCASSLARTTEDHYGYTFGSGTRLTVV.

As concerns this clone: The junction departs from the called germline gene at one end, perhaps through a read error. The V and J genes are TRBV2 and TRBJ2-1; 8 bases line up with TRBD2. This CDR3 contains 19 residues. The germline CDR1 and CDR2 sequences are SNHLY and FYNNEI. In DNA, the CDR3 is TGTGCCCGCAGTCACGGGGGGGCGGGGGCGGGGAGCTCCTACAATGAGCAGTTCTTC. It translates to CARSHGGAGAGSSYNEQFF.

The genes are TRBV3-1 (or the pseudogene TRBV3-2) and TRBJ2-3, with no clear D. Germline lookup yields CDR1 LGHDT and CDR2 YNNKEL (reference sequence). The CDR3 loop spans 14 amino acids. The V and J ends lost 6 bases and 1 base respectively, with 11 bases between them. As DNA, the CDR3 is TGTGCCAGCAGTTTTCGGGCGGGCACAGATACGCAGTATTTT. Residues: CASSFRAGTDTQYF.

The chain carries TRBV5-1 and TRBJ2-5; D uncertain. Germline CDR1 is SGHRS and CDR2 is YFSETQ. V was cut by 0 bases and J by 5 bases, with 5 bases left in between. The CDR3 extends over 12 amino acids. Written as DNA, the CDR3 is TGCGCCAGCAGCTTGGTTGGGGAGACCCAGTACTTC. This encodes CASSLVGETQYF.